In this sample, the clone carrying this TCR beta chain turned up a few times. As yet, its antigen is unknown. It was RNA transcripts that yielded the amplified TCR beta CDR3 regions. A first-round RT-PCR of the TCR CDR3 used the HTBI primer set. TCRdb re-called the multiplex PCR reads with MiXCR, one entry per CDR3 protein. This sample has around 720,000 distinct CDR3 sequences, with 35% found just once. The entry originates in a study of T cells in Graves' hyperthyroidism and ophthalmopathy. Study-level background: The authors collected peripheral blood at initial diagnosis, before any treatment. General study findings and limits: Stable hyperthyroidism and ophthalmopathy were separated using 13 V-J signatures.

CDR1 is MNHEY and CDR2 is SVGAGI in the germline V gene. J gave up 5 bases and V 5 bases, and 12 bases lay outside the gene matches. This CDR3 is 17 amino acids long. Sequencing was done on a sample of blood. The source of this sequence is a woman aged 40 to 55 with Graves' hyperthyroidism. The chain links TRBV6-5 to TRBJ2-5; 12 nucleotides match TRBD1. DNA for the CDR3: TGTGCCAGCAGTGAAGCGCTTCGGGACAGGGGGCGGGAGACCCAGTACTTC. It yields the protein CASSEALRDRGRETQYF.